The 17 T cell receptor beta chains presented below share a single source sample, sequenced in a study of blood T cell repertoires in COVID-19. Only in-frame clones appear in the TCRdb table, and some are missing; sequencing was by immunoSEQ multiplex PCR. Among some 200,000 clones, roughly 90% were seen once, and the ten largest hold approximately 8%. Sequenced material: PBMCs or T cells enriched from blood (not recorded which). Receptor source: a woman between 18 and 29 years old who had recovered from COVID-19.

The chain links TRBV29-1 to TRBJ1-1, with D unresolved. The CDR3 sequence is 10 residues long. Germline V gives CDR1 SQVTM, CDR2 ANQGSEA. The ends were cut back, 7 bases at V and 4 bases at J, with 7 bases in the middle. The CDR3: CSATITEAFF. The DNA of the CDR3 is TGCAGCGCCACTATCACTGAAGCTTTCTTT. Using reference TRBV29-1 and TRBJ1-1 for the parts outside the CDR3, the full variable domain is SAVISQKPSRDICQRGTSLTIQCQVDSQVTMMFWYRQQPGQSLTLIATANQGSEATYESGFVIDKFPISRPNLTFSTLTVSNMSPEDSSIYLCSATITEAFFGQGTRLTVV.

This chain joins TRBV28 and TRBJ1-6; 8 nucleotides align to TRBD1. The CDR3 sequence is 17 residues long. Germline CDR1 is MDHEN and CDR2 is SYDVKM. J lost 10 bases, V lost 5 bases, and 16 bases had no gene match. This CDR3 is CASSLVDRARGGSPLHF. In DNA, the CDR3 is TGTGCCAGCAGTCTAGTGGACAGGGCTAGAGGTGGGTCACCCCTCCACTTT. Together with reference TRBV28 and TRBJ1-6, the CDR3 gives the full variable domain: DVKVTQSSRYLVKRTGEKVFLECVQDMDHENMFWYRQDPGLGLRLIYFSYDVKMKEKGDIPEGYSVSREKKERFSLILESASTNQTSMYLCASSLVDRARGGSPLHFGNGTRLTVT.

The rearrangement uses TRBV6-9 and TRBJ1-5, with 8 bases aligning to TRBD1. The CDR3 spans 15 residues. Germline CDR1 reads MNHGY; CDR2 reads SVAAGI. V was clipped by 4 bases and J by 4 bases; unmatched bases: 6. The CDR3, as DNA: TGTGCCAGCAGTTTCGGACAGGGATATAATCAGCCCCAGCATTTT. Protein sequence: CASSFGQGYNQPQHF.

The genes are TRBV7-9 and TRBJ1-2; 9 positions match TRBD1. Germline loops: CDR1 SEHNR, CDR2 FQNEAQ (reference sequence). The CDR3 is 13 amino acids. V trimming: 6 bases; J trimming: 8 bases; junction bases outside the gene matches: 7. The CDR3 reads CASSEGQGRGYTF. The CDR3 coding sequence is TGTGCCAGCAGTGAGGGACAGGGTCGGGGCTACACCTTC. Complete variable domain (other parts from reference TRBV7-9 and TRBJ1-2): DTGVSQNPRHKITKRGQNVTFRCDPISEHNRLYWYRQTLGQGPEFLTYFQNEAQLEKSRLLSDRFSAERPKGSFSTLEIQRTEQGDSAMYLCASSEGQGRGYTFGSGTRLTVV.

The chain uses TRBV29-1 and TRBJ2-2, with D maybe TRBD2 (6 bases). The germline V gene has CDR1 SQVTM and CDR2 ANQGSEA. Trimming removed 6 bases at V and 6 bases at J, with 14 bases between. The CDR3 is made up of 13 amino acids. Written as DNA, the CDR3 is TGCAGCGTGGGAGCGGAGGGGCCCGGGGAGCTGTTTTTT. Translation gives CSVGAEGPGELFF.

The chain links TRBV4-1 to TRBJ2-7; D uncertain. Trimming cost V 4 bases and J 4 bases, with 11 bases left between them. The CDR3 contains 13 residues. In germline, CDR1 is MGHRA, CDR2 YSYEKL. CDR3 nucleotides: TGCGCCAGCAGCCCCCCAGGTCTATACGAGCAGTACTTC. Its translation: CASSPPGLYEQYF.

The chain joins TRBV6-5 to TRBJ2-7, with D possibly being TRBD1 (5 bases). The germline gives CDR1 MNHEY, CDR2 SVGAGI. The V and J ends lost 6 bases and 6 bases respectively, with 18 bases between them. The CDR3 covers 14 residues. The DNA for the CDR3 is TGTGCCAGCAGCCTGGACAACACCTTCTCCGAGCAGTACTTC. Amino acid sequence: CASSLDNTFSEQYF.

V gene TRBV11-2 combines with J gene TRBJ1-1, with D tentatively TRBD1 (6 bases). V was trimmed by 5 bases and J by 3 bases, leaving 16 bases between them. Germline CDR1 reads SGHAT; CDR2 reads FQNNGV. The CDR3 loop spans 15 amino acids. The CDR3 region has the DNA TGTGCCAGCAGCCGGGGTCAGGGGCAGGACACTGAAGCTTTCTTT. This sequence encodes CASSRGQGQDTEAFF.

This chain connects TRBV21-1 to TRBJ1-3; the table names TRBD1, a call not compared with the DNA. TRBV21-1 is described as a pseudogene. The CDR3 spans 16 residues. CDR3 nucleotide sequence: TGTGCCAGCAGCAAAGCCCCGTCCAGGGCTGAAAACACCATATATTTT. Translated, it gives CASSKAPSRAENTIYF.

The V call is TRBV6-5, the J call TRBJ2-5; 8 bases are a match to TRBD2. The CDR3 covers 14 residues. Germline values: CDR1 MNHEY, CDR2 SVGAGI. The V and J ends lost 4 bases and 3 bases, in that order; junction bases with no gene match: 4. CDR3 DNA: TGTGCCAGCAGTTCGCGCGGGGGGAAAGAGACCCAGTACTTC. Its protein product is CASSSRGGKETQYF.

The V call is TRBV5-7, the J call TRBJ1-1; D might be TRBD1 (5 bases). TRBV5-7 is placed among ORFs of uncertain function. Trimming pared 0 bases from V and 10 bases from J, leaving 16 bases between. The CDR3 has 14 amino acids. The CDR3 spells CASSLDQGKSAAFF. CDR3 coding DNA: TGTGCCAGCAGCTTGGATCAGGGTAAGTCGGCAGCTTTCTTT.

This rearrangement joins TRBV6-5 to TRBJ1-1; D unclear. Germline values: CDR1 MNHEY, CDR2 SVGAGI. Trimming cost V 6 bases and J 3 bases, with 11 bases left between them. CDR3 length: 13 residues. The CDR3 region has the DNA TGTGCCAGCAGCGCCGACCGGGACACTGAAGCTTTCTTT. Encoded protein: CASSADRDTEAFF.

This chain links TRBV9 with TRBJ2-2, with unresolved D. The germline V gene has CDR1 SGDLS and CDR2 YYNGEE. The V end was cut by 5 bases, the J end by 5 bases, with 7 bases between. The CDR3 totals 12 residues. The CDR3 loop reads CASRPVTGELFF. CDR3 in DNA: TGTGCCAGCAGGCCGGTAACCGGGGAGCTGTTTTTT.

This sequence joins TRBV4-2 and TRBJ2-1; D is possibly TRBD1 (5 bases). The CDR3 is 15 amino acids. V was shortened by 4 bases and J by 3 bases, with 13 bases between the two germline ends. Germline V gene data show CDR1 as LGHNA and CDR2 as YNFKEQ. CDR3 coding DNA: TGTGCCAGCAGCCGCGACAGCTTCAGCTACAATGAGCAGTTCTTC. Translated: CASSRDSFSYNEQFF.

The V call is TRBV3-1 (or the pseudogene TRBV3-2), the J call TRBJ1-5, with TRBD1 matching 8 bases. Germline CDR1 and CDR2: LGHDT and YNNKEL (reference sequence). The CDR3 has 14 residues. J was trimmed by 4 bases and V by 6 bases; bases with no gene match: 5. CDR3: CASSYGQGNQPQHF. The CDR3 DNA is TGTGCCAGCAGTTACGGACAGGGAAATCAGCCCCAGCATTTT.

The chain combines TRBV5-1 with TRBJ2-5, with D possibly matching TRBD2 (6 bases). Trimming cost V 6 bases and J 2 bases, with 17 bases left between them. The CDR3 is 15 residues long. Germline-derived CDR1 and CDR2 are SGHRS and YFSETQ. The CDR3: CASTAQQGGQETQYF. The DNA for the CDR3 is TGCGCCAGCACGGCCCAGCAGGGAGGTCAAGAGACCCAGTACTTC.

This rearrangement joins TRBV5-4 to TRBJ2-7, with 8 bases aligning to TRBD2. In germline, CDR1 is SGHNT, CDR2 YYREEE (reference sequence). Trimming at V came to 3 bases and at J to 5 bases, leaving 19 bases not matched to a gene. The CDR3 covers 18 residues. CDR3 region: CASSYPAYQGTRSHEQYF. In DNA, the CDR3 is TGTGCCAGCAGCTATCCTGCTTATCAAGGGACTAGGAGCCACGAGCAGTACTTC.